These 19 T cell receptor beta chains originate from one sample sequenced in a study of control samples from healthy donors and cancer patients. Profiling relied on immunoSEQ multiplex PCR, and the TCRdb table lists in-frame clones only, not all of them. The data show roughly 100,000 clones, 80% to 95% seen once. Source material: blood. The receptors were sampled from a human donor in good health. The donor label of this sample is uncertain.

The rearrangement links TRBV27 to TRBJ1-4; D is uncertain. Germline V gives CDR1 MNHEY, CDR2 SMNVEV (reference sequence). The CDR3 has 14 residues. V lost 6 bases to trimming and J lost 0 bases, with 8 bases between them. The CDR3 bases are TGTGCCAGCAGGAGAAGTACAACTAATGAAAAACTGTTTTTT. It codes for CASRRSTTNEKLFF.

The chain links TRBV7-6 to TRBJ1-1; D uncertain. The CDR3 covers 13 residues. V was trimmed by 7 bases and J by 1 base, leaving 10 bases between them. CDR1 is SGHVS and CDR2 is FNYEAQ in the germline V gene. The CDR3 DNA is TGTGCCAGCAAATATTCGAGGAACACTGAAGCTTTCTTT. Its translation is CASKYSRNTEAFF.

The chain employs TRBV2 and TRBJ2-4, with unresolved D. The CDR3 totals 15 residues. Trimming took 3 bases from V and 6 from J, leaving 15 bases between them. CDR1 and CDR2 from the germline V gene are SNHLY and FYNNEI. CDR3 loop: CASSDYQESGNIQYF. The DNA for the CDR3 is TGTGCCAGCAGTGATTATCAGGAGTCTGGAAACATTCAGTACTTC.

The J gene is TRBJ1-1, the V gene TRBV6-2 or TRBV6-3; D ambiguous. The CDR3 sequence is 12 residues long. V lost 5 bases and J 3 bases, leaving 7 bases between the germline ends. Germline CDR1 reads MNHEY; CDR2 reads SVGEGT. For the CDR3, the DNA is TGTGCCAGCAGTGCCGCACACACTGAAGCTTTCTTT. Its protein is CASSAAHTEAFF.

The J gene is TRBJ1-3, the V gene TRBV10-1; D ambiguous. The CDR3 is 13 amino acids. V lost 8 bases, J lost 4 bases, and 12 bases lay in between. CDR1 is WNHNN and CDR2 is SYGVQD in the germline V gene (reference sequence). CDR3 bases: TGCGCCAGCCAGAGCGGACTAGGAAACACCATATATTTT. This codes for CASQSGLGNTIYF.

The gene calls are TRBV6-2 or TRBV6-3 and TRBJ1-1, with 7 positions matching TRBD1. This CDR3 region has 15 residues. In germline, CDR1 is MNHEY, CDR2 SVGEGT. The trim removed 1 base at V and 2 bases at J, leaving 4 bases unmatched. The CDR3 reads CASSYWDRPNTEAFF. In DNA, the CDR3 is TGTGCCAGCAGTTACTGGGACAGACCAAACACTGAAGCTTTCTTT.

CDR3 protein: CASTRERTTEAFF. Written as DNA, the CDR3 is TGTGCCTCCACGAGGGAAAGGACCACTGAAGCTTTCTTT. The chain combines TRBV30 with TRBJ1-1; D unclear. The CDR3 runs 13 residues. Trimming cost V 7 bases and J 4 bases, with 16 bases left between them. Germline loops: CDR1 GTSNPN, CDR2 SVGIG (reference sequence).

There are a few counts of this clone. Distinct nucleotide sequences in the sample also encode this CDR3. The chain carries TRBV9 and TRBJ2-3; D is perhaps TRBD1 (6 bases). CDR1 and CDR2 (germline): SGDLS, YYNGEE. The CDR3 is 12 residues long. V dropped 4 bases and J dropped 6 bases, with 9 bases sitting between them. The DNA for the CDR3 is TGTGCCAGCAGCCCGCAGGGGGATACGCAGTATTTT. Translation gives CASSPQGDTQYF.

The chain combines TRBV6-2 or TRBV6-3 with TRBJ1-6; D unclear. The ends were cut back, 0 bases at V and 6 bases at J, with 3 bases in the middle. CDR1 MNHEY and CDR2 SVGEGT come from the germline V gene. This CDR3 has 13 amino acids. The CDR3 bases are TGTGCCAGCAGTTACTCCATTAATTCACCCCTCCACTTT. As protein: CASSYSINSPLHF.

This chain links TRBV7-9 with TRBJ2-2, with D unclear. Germline values: CDR1 SEHNR, CDR2 FQNEAQ (reference sequence). The CDR3 extends over 15 amino acids. The ends were cut back, 5 bases at V and 0 bases at J, with 10 bases in the middle. The CDR3 loop is CASSLGFANTGELFF. The CDR3 coding sequence is TGTGCCAGCAGCCTAGGGTTCGCGAACACCGGGGAGCTGTTTTTT.

The V gene is TRBV12-3 or TRBV12-4, the J gene TRBJ2-7, with D possibly called TRBD1 or TRBD2 (5 bases each). CDR3 size: 13 residues. Trimming cost V 1 base and J 5 bases, with 9 bases left between them. The CDR3 protein is CASSLGRGHEQYV. CDR3 DNA: TGTGCCAGCAGTTTAGGCCGGGGACACGAGCAGTACGTC.

The V gene is TRBV4-2, the J gene TRBJ1-4; TRBD1 matches at 7 bases. Looked up from germline, CDR1 is LGHNA and CDR2 is YNFKEQ. Germline trimming cut 0 bases from V and 7 bases from J; bases unmatched to any gene: 8. The CDR3 consists of 16 residues. The CDR3 region has the DNA TGTGCCAGCAGCCAAGATCGAGCCGACAGGGTTGAAAAACTGTTTTTT. Encoded protein: CASSQDRADRVEKLFF.

The chain employs TRBV13 and TRBJ2-1, with TRBD2 matching 11 bases. The ends lost 5 bases at V and 9 bases at J; junction bases unmatched: 12. The length of the CDR3 is 16 residues. Germline V CDR1 and CDR2: PRHDT, FYEKMQ (reference sequence). The CDR3 DNA follows: TGTGCCAGCAGCCCTACGGGTAGCGGGGGGGATCCTGAGCAGTTCTTC. The encoded protein is CASSPTGSGGDPEQFF.

V is TRBV5-5 and J is TRBJ1-6; a weak D match, TRBD1 (5 bases). Germline CDR1 is SGHKS and CDR2 is YYEKEE (reference sequence). V gave up 2 bases and J gave up 9 bases, with 21 bases separating them. The CDR3 totals 17 residues. The DNA for the CDR3 is TGTGCCAGCAGCTTTGCGGTATTAACAGGAGTAGGTTCACCCCTCCACTTT. Translation: CASSFAVLTGVGSPLHF.

The rearrangement joins TRBV28 to TRBJ1-2, with a weak D call TRBD1 (5 bases). The CDR3 totals 12 residues. In germline, CDR1 is MDHEN, CDR2 SYDVKM. With 10 bases removed from V and 7 bases from J, the gap between germline ends came to 16 bases. The CDR3 loop is CAIRDQRSGYTF. CDR3 coding DNA: TGTGCCATCCGGGACCAGAGGAGTGGCTACACCTTC.

The chain employs TRBV28 and TRBJ1-2, with 9 bases lining up with TRBD1. V dropped 5 bases and J dropped 7; count of bases not matched to a gene: 14. There are 16 residues in the CDR3. Germline V gene data show CDR1 as MDHEN and CDR2 as SYDVKM. The chain's CDR3 is CASSPWGGTGSGGYTF. The CDR3, as DNA: TGTGCCAGCAGTCCCTGGGGTGGGACAGGGAGCGGTGGCTACACCTTC.

As DNA, the CDR3 is TGTGCCATCGTTGGACACCTCTCTGGGGCCAACGTCCTGACTTTC. As protein: CAIVGHLSGANVLTF. V gene TRBV10-3 combines with J gene TRBJ2-6, with a weak D call TRBD1 (5 bases). The CDR3 is 15 amino acids. Deletions cut 8 bases from V and 0 bases from J, with 11 bases between. Germline V gene lookup returns CDR1 ENHRY and CDR2 SYGVKD.

This chain joins TRBV25-1 and TRBJ2-5; D may be TRBD1 (6 bases). Germline V lookup: CDR1 MGHDK, CDR2 SYGVNS. Trimming took 4 bases from V and 5 from J, leaving 14 bases between them. The CDR3 has 14 residues. CDR3 DNA: TGTGCCAGCAGTGCCCCGGACAGAGGGGAGACCCAGTACTTC. Its protein product is CASSAPDRGETQYF.

This chain joins TRBV5-1 and TRBJ2-1; 10 bases align to TRBD2. CDR3 length: 17 residues. Losses at the gene ends were 3 bases for V and 2 bases for J; bases not matched to a gene: 8. Germline assignment: CDR1 SGHRS and CDR2 YFSETQ. The CDR3 loop is CASSWGPGLATYNEQFF. CDR3 coding DNA: TGCGCCAGCAGCTGGGGCCCGGGACTAGCGACCTACAATGAGCAGTTCTTC. Supplemented by reference TRBV5-1 and TRBJ2-1, the full variable domain reads KAGVTQTPRYLIKTRGQQVTLSCSPISGHRSVSWYQQTPGQGLQFLFEYFSETQRNKGNFPGRFSGRQFSNSRSEMNVSTLELGDSALYLCASSWGPGLATYNEQFFGPGTRLTVL.